These 2 T cell receptor beta chains originate from one sample sequenced in a study of Ad26.COV2.S vaccination and SARS-CoV-2 variants. Here immunoSEQ multiplex PCR was the method, and the copy in TCRdb shows in-frame clones only, minus some. Of roughly 700,000 clones in the sample, roughly 90% were seen once. The treatment is: approximately 18 received Ad26.COV2.S at low or high dose, single or two shots; several received placebo; per-sample allocation not given. On day 63 after the first injection, vaccine and placebo recipients gave samples. The sequenced sample was peripheral blood, obtained in a trial of Ad26.COV2.S vaccine versus placebo. These receptors were obtained from a person aged 18-60 years who received the Ad26.COV2.S COVID-19 vaccine or a placebo.

The rearrangement links TRBV19 to TRBJ2-7; tentatively, D is TRBD2 (5 bases). The CDR3 covers 11 residues. Trimming stripped 6 bases from V and 6 bases from J, with 9 bases between. CDR1 is LNHDA, CDR2 SQIVND, per germline (reference sequence). The CDR3 loop is CASRFRGEQYF. The CDR3 DNA reads as TGTGCCAGTAGGTTCCGGGGCGAGCAGTACTTC.

CDR3 protein: CASSSPYTEAFF. In DNA, the CDR3 is TGTGCCAGCAGCTCCCCCTATACTGAAGCTTTCTTT. The rearrangement uses TRBV7-9 and TRBJ1-1; D not resolved. The germline V gene encodes CDR1 SEHNR and CDR2 FQNEAQ (reference sequence). Trimming removed 4 bases at V and 5 bases at J, with 8 bases between. This CDR3 contains 12 residues.